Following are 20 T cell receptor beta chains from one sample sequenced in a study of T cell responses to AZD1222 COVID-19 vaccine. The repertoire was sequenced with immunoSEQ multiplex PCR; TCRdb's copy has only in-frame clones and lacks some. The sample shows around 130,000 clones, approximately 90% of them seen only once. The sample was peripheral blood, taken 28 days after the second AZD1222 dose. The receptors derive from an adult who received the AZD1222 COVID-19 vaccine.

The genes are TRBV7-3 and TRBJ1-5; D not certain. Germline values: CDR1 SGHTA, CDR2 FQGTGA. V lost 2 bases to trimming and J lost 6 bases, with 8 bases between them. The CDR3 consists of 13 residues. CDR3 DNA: TGTGCCAGCAGCTTATTCACGTGTCAGCCCCAGCATTTT. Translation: CASSLFTCQPQHF.

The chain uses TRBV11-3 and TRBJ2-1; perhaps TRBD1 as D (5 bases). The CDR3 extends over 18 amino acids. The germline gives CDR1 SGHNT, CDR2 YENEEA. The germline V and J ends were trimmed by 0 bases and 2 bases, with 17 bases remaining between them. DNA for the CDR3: TGTGCCAGCAGCTTAGAGAAGGGGCAGGCAGCGACCTACAATGAGCAGTTCTTC. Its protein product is CASSLEKGQAATYNEQFF.

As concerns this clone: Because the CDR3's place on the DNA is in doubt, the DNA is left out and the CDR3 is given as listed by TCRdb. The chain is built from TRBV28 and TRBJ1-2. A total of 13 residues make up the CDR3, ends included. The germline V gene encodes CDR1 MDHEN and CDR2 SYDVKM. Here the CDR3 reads CASSSSADYGYTF.

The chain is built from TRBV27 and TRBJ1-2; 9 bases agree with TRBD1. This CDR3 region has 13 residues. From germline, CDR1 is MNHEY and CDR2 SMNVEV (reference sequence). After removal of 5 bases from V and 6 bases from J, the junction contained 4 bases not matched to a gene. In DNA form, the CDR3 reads TGTGCCAGCAGTCTACGGACAGGGGATGGCTACACCTTC. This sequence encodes CASSLRTGDGYTF.

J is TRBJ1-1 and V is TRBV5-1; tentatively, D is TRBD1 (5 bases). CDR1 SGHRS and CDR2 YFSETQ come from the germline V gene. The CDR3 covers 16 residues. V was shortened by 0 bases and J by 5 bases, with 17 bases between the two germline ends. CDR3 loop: CASSLAGGGGGTEAFF. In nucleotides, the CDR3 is TGCGCCAGCAGCTTGGCCGGCGGGGGAGGTGGGACTGAAGCTTTCTTT.

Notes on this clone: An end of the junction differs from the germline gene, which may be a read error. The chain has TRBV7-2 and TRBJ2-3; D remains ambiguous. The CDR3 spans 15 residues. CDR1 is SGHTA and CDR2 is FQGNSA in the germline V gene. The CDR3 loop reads CASSFGYLVSDAQYF. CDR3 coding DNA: TGTGCCAGCAGCTTCGGCTACCTTGTGTCAGATGCGCAGTATTTT.

The CDR3 nucleotides are TGTGCCAGCGGGGCGGGACTAAATTACGAGCAGTACTTC. Protein sequence: CASGAGLNYEQYF. The J gene is TRBJ2-7, the V gene TRBV12-3 or TRBV12-4; 7 nucleotides align to TRBD2. The CDR3 runs 13 residues. With 8 bases clipped from V and 4 bases from J, the junction kept 8 bases outside the gene matches.

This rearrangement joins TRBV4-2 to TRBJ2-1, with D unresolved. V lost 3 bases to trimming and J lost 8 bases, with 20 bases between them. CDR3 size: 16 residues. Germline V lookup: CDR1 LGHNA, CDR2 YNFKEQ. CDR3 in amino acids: CASSQYPGSAVDEQFF. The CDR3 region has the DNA TGTGCCAGCAGCCAGTACCCTGGATCTGCGGTGGATGAGCAGTTCTTC.

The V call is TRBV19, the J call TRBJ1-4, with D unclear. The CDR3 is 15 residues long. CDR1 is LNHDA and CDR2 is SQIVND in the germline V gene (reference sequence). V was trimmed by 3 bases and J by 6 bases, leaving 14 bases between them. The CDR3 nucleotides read TGTGCCAGTAGTATCATAGGACGTCTAGATGAAAAACTGTTTTTT. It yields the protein CASSIIGRLDEKLFF.

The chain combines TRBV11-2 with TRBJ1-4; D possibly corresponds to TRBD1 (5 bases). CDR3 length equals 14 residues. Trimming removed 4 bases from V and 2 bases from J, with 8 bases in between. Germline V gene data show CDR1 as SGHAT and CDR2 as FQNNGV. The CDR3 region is CASSSTVTNEKLFF. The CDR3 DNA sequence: TGTGCCAGCAGCTCGACAGTGACTAATGAAAAACTGTTTTTT.

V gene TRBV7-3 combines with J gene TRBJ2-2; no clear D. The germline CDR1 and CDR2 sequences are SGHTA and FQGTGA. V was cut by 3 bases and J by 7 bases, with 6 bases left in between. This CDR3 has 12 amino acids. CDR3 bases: TGTGCCAGCAGCTTGAGTCACGGGGAGCTGTTTTTT. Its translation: CASSLSHGELFF.

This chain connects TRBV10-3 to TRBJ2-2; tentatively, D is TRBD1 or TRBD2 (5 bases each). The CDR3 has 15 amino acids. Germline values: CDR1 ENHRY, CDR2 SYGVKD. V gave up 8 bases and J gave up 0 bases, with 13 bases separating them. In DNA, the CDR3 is TGTGCCATCGGGACCGGGACCGCGAACACCGGGGAGCTGTTTTTT. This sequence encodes CAIGTGTANTGELFF.

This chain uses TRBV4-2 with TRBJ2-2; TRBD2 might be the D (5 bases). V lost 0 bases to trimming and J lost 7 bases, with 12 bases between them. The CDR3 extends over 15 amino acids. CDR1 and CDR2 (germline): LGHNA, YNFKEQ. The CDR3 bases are TGTGCCAGCAGCCAAGAATCGGGGATCGGCGGGGAGCTGTTTTTT. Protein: CASSQESGIGGELFF.

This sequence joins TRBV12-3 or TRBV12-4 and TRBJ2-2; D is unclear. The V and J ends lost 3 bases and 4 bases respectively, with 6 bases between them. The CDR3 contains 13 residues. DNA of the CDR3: TGTGCCAGCAGTTTCATATCCACCGGGGAGCTGTTTTTT. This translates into CASSFISTGELFF.

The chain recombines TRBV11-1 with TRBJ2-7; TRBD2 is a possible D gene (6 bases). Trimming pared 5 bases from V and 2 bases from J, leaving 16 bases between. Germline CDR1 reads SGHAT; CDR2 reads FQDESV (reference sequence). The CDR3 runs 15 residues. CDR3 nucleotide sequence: TGTGCCAGCAGCCCCGGAGGGGTCCCGGCCTACGAGCAGTACTTC. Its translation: CASSPGGVPAYEQYF.

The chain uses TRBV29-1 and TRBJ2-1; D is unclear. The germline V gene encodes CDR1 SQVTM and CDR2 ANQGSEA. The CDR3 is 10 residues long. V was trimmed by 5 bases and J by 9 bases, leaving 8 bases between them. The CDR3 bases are TGCAGCGTTAGAATGACTGAGCAGTTCTTC. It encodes CSVRMTEQFF.

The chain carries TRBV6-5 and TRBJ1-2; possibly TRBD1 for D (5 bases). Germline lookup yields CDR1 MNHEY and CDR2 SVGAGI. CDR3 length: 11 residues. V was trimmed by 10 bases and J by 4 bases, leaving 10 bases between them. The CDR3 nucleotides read TGTGCCACGAAGGGACCCTATGGCTACACCTTC. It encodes CATKGPYGYTF.

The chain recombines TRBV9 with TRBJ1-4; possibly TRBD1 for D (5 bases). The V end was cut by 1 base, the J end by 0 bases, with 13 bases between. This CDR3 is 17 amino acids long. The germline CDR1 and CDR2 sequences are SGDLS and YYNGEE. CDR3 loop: CASSVHRDRATNEKLFF. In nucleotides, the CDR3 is TGTGCCAGCAGCGTACACCGCGACAGAGCAACTAATGAAAAACTGTTTTTT.

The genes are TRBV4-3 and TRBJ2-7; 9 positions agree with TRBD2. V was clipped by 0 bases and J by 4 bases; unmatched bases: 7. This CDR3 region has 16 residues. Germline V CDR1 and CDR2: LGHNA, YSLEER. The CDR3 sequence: CASSQEGREGRYEQYF. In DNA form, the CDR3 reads TGCGCCAGCAGCCAAGAGGGGCGGGAGGGGAGATACGAGCAGTACTTC.

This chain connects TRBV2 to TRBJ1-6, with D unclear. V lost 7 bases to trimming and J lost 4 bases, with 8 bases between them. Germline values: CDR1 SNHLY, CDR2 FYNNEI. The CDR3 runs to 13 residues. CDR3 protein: CASNGEYNSPLHF. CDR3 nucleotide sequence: TGTGCCAGCAACGGCGAATATAATTCACCCCTCCACTTT. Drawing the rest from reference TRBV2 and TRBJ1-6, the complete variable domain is EPEVTQTPSHQVTQMGQEVILRCVPISNHLYFYWYRQILGQKVEFLVSFYNNEISEKSEIFDDQFSVERPDGSNFTLKIRSTKLEDSAMYFCASNGEYNSPLHFGNGTRLTVT.